One and the same sample provided the 21 T cell receptor beta chains below, sequenced in a study of regulatory T cells in long-lasting Graves disease. The time point: newly diagnosed GD, antithyroid drugs for less than 3 months. Construction of the TCR library relied on RNA isolated from PBMCs. iRepertoire HTBI primers and Arm-PCR of CDR3 regions built TCR beta libraries. TCRdb reprocessed the multiplex PCR reads with MiXCR, giving one entry per CDR3 protein. The sample has around 420,000 distinct CDR3 sequences; about a sixth are singletons. The sequences come from peripheral blood mononuclear cells (PBMCs), collected at new diagnosis, from a patient treated with antithyroid drugs. These receptors originate from a female donor with Graves disease.

In its sample, this clonotype was seen many times. The chain has TRBV11-2 and TRBJ2-3; TRBD2 is a possible D gene (8 bases). Trimming took off 1 base at V and 14 bases at J, with 22 bases between the two ends. Germline-derived CDR1 and CDR2 are SGHAT and FQNNGV. The CDR3 spans 15 residues. The CDR3 region is CASSLVFRGTRVLYF. As DNA, the CDR3 is TGTGCCAGCAGCTTAGTATTCAGGGGGACTAGAGTGTTGTATTTT. The full variable domain, with the rest looked up from reference TRBV11-2 and TRBJ2-3, is EAGVAQSPRYKIIEKRQSVAFWCNPISGHATLYWYQQILGQGPKLLIQFQNNGVVDDSQLPKDRFSAERLKGVDSTLKIQPAKLEDSAVYLCASSLVFRGTRVLYFGPGTRLTVL.

This clonotype turned up a few times. The V gene is TRBV12-3 or TRBV12-4, the J gene TRBJ2-6; D is undetermined. V lost 1 base, J lost 1 base, and 8 bases lay in between. The CDR3 totals 16 residues. CDR3 nucleotide sequence: TGTGCCAGCAGTTTAGGGTGGCCTTCTGGGGCCAACGTCCTGACTTTC. Protein product: CASSLGWPSGANVLTF.

The CDR3 DNA reads as TGTGCCAGCAGCCTAGCGGGAGGGATAAATGAGCAGTTCTTC. Translating gives CASSLAGGINEQFF. The J gene is TRBJ2-1, the V gene TRBV11-3, with 12 bases fitting TRBD2. The junction had 3 bases not matched to a gene; V was cut back by 5 bases and J by 7 bases. The CDR3 is 14 amino acids. The germline V gene encodes CDR1 SGHNT and CDR2 YENEEA.

This clonotype was observed many times. The chain combines TRBV4-1 with TRBJ2-3; D may be TRBD2 (6 bases). The V end was cut by 0 bases, the J end by 2 bases, with 18 bases between. Germline CDR1 MGHRA, CDR2 YSYEKL. The CDR3 totals 18 residues. The CDR3 is CASSQEGGDSPHTDTQYF. The CDR3 DNA follows: TGCGCCAGCAGCCAAGAGGGCGGGGACTCACCCCACACAGATACGCAGTATTTT.

Points on this clonotype: A far larger clone is only one base removed, so a read error is likely. The J gene is TRBJ2-7, the V gene TRBV24-1; D is unclear. Germline V gene data show CDR1 as KGHDR and CDR2 as SFDVKD. The V and J ends lost 1 base and 7 bases respectively, with 16 bases between them. The CDR3 covers 15 residues. For the CDR3, the DNA is TGTGCCACCAGTGATTTTGGGATCTCCTACAATGAGCAGTACTTC. Amino acids: CATSDFGISYNEQYF.

This clonotype has ten or more counts. V usage is TRBV5-4 and J usage is TRBJ1-1; the match to TRBD1 covers 7 bases. V lost 4 bases, J lost 1 base, and 7 bases stayed unmatched. Germline V gives CDR1 SGHNT, CDR2 YYREEE (reference sequence). The CDR3 extends over 15 amino acids. Here the CDR3 reads CASSQGGTKNTEAFF. In DNA form, the CDR3 reads TGTGCCAGCAGCCAGGGGGGCACCAAGAACACTGAAGCTTTCTTT.

The V gene is TRBV5-1, the J gene TRBJ1-1; D gene unclear. V dropped 1 base and J dropped 3 bases, with 13 bases sitting between them. The CDR3 is 15 amino acids. In germline, CDR1 is SGHRS, CDR2 YFSETQ. CDR3 protein: CASSLSQPGYTEAFF. The CDR3 DNA is TGCGCCAGCAGCTTGAGCCAACCGGGGTACACTGAAGCTTTCTTT.

The table lists this clonotype with many counts. The V call is TRBV20-1, the J call TRBJ1-2; maybe TRBD1 (5 bases). This CDR3 has 12 amino acids. The V gene lost 3 bases and the J gene lost 4 bases, with 9 bases spanning the gap. Germline V gene data show CDR1 as DFQATT and CDR2 as SNEGSKA (reference sequence). Here the CDR3 reads CSARGGLYGYTF. The CDR3 nucleotides read TGCAGTGCTAGGGGGGGACTCTATGGCTACACCTTC.

This clonotype was picked up many times. This rearrangement joins TRBV3-1 to TRBJ1-4, with D tentatively TRBD1 (6 bases). The V gene lost 0 bases and the J gene lost 7 bases, with 15 bases spanning the gap. This CDR3 spans 16 amino acids. CDR1 LGHDT and CDR2 YNNKEL come from the germline V gene (reference sequence). In DNA form, the CDR3 reads TGTGCCAGCAGCCAAGATAGGGGGGGCGCGAGTGAAAAACTGTTTTTT. It codes for CASSQDRGGASEKLFF. Complete variable domain (other parts from reference TRBV3-1 and TRBJ1-4): DTAVSQTPKYLVTQMGNDKSIKCEQNLGHDTMYWYKQDSKKFLKIMFSYNNKELIINETVPNRFSPKSPDKAHLNLHINSLELGDSAVYFCASSQDRGGASEKLFFGSGTQLSVL.

Notes on this clonotype: A much larger clone differs by one base, so this may be a read error. The V gene is TRBV4-3, the J gene TRBJ1-1; D not certain. Trimming left V 1 base short and J 0 bases short, with 9 bases between. The germline V gene has CDR1 LGHNA and CDR2 YSLEER. The CDR3 contains 15 residues. In DNA, the CDR3 is TGCGCCAGCAGCCAAGTACAGCGAGTGAACACTGAAGCTTTCTTT. Translated, it gives CASSQVQRVNTEAFF.

The gene calls are TRBV12-3 or TRBV12-4 and TRBJ2-3; TRBD2 matches 12 bases. The CDR3 extends over 16 amino acids. Trimming took 6 bases from V and 0 from J; bases not matched to a gene: 4. The CDR3 DNA follows: TGTGCCAGCAGGTTCGGACTAGCGGGGAGCACAGATACGCAGTATTTT. Its translation is CASRFGLAGSTDTQYF.

This clonotype was seen a few times. V usage is TRBV19 and J usage is TRBJ2-3; no clear D gene. This CDR3 is built from 14 residues. V lost 3 bases and J lost 1, with 8 bases in between. Germline CDR1 LNHDA, CDR2 SQIVND (reference sequence). This CDR3 is CASSIGVRTDTQYF. As DNA, the CDR3 is TGTGCCAGTAGTATCGGAGTCCGCACAGATACGCAGTATTTT.

This chain connects TRBV6-1 to TRBJ2-5; the D call may be TRBD1 or TRBD2 (6 bases each). This CDR3 is built from 15 residues. Trimming shortened V by 4 bases and J by 2 bases, and 14 bases separated the two germline ends. Per the germline V gene, CDR1 is MNHNS and CDR2 is SASEGT. The CDR3 here is CASSAGAGVQETQYF. The CDR3 DNA follows: TGTGCCAGCAGTGCGGGGGCGGGTGTACAAGAGACCCAGTACTTC.

This clonotype has ten or more counts. CDR3 sequence reads: CASSYRATGDPDTIYF. Here the CDR3 DNA reads TGTGCCAGCAGTTACCGCGCGACAGGCGATCCGGACACCATATATTTT. This chain uses TRBV6-5 with TRBJ1-3; tentative D call: TRBD1 (6 bases). There are 16 residues in the CDR3. V dropped 2 bases and J dropped 8 bases, with 19 bases sitting between them. CDR1 is MNHEY and CDR2 is SVGAGI in the germline V gene.

This clonotype has only a few counts. The chain employs TRBV7-2 and TRBJ2-7; no clear D. V was shortened by 3 bases and J by 2 bases, with 14 bases between the two germline ends. The CDR3 length is 15 residues. Germline V gene lookup returns CDR1 SGHTA and CDR2 FQGNSA. Written as DNA, the CDR3 is TGTGCCAGCAGCTTCACGTTTCGGCGGACCTACGAGCAGTACTTC. This sequence encodes CASSFTFRRTYEQYF.

V gene TRBV7-3 combines with J gene TRBJ2-3; D tentatively reads TRBD1 or TRBD2 (5 bases each). Trimming took off 5 bases at V and 4 bases at J, with 19 bases between the two ends. CDR1 is SGHTA and CDR2 is FQGTGA in the germline V gene. The CDR3 is 16 residues long. The CDR3 reads CASSRKGRGAADTQYF. CDR3 nucleotide sequence: TGTGCCAGCAGCCGAAAGGGACGAGGAGCGGCAGATACGCAGTATTTT.

The rearrangement links TRBV2 to TRBJ2-7; the match to TRBD2 covers 12 bases. Per germline, CDR1 SNHLY and CDR2 FYNNEI. The CDR3 runs 14 residues. V dropped 5 bases and J dropped 4; count of bases not matched to a gene: 3. CDR3 loop: CASSKGLAGYEQYF. CDR3 DNA sequence: TGTGCCAGCAGTAAAGGACTAGCGGGATACGAGCAGTACTTC.

This chain's CDR3 is CASSDHRALNTEAFF. CDR3 sequence (DNA): TGTGCCAGCAGCGACCACCGGGCCTTGAACACTGAAGCTTTCTTT. The J gene is TRBJ1-1, the V gene TRBV7-9; no clear D. Trimming shortened V by 5 bases and J by 0 bases, and 13 bases separated the two germline ends. Germline CDR1 is SEHNR and CDR2 is FQNEAQ (reference sequence). The length of the CDR3 is 15 residues. The variable domain in full, with the rest retrieved from reference TRBV7-9 and TRBJ1-1, is DTGVSQNPRHKITKRGQNVTFRCDPISEHNRLYWYRQTLGQGPEFLTYFQNEAQLEKSRLLSDRFSAERPKGSFSTLEIQRTEQGDSAMYLCASSDHRALNTEAFFGQGTRLTVV.

This clonotype was observed at least ten times. The V call is TRBV30, the J call TRBJ1-6; a weak D match, TRBD1 (5 bases). The CDR3 runs to 11 residues. Trimming stripped 7 bases from V and 11 bases from J, with 12 bases between. Per germline, CDR1 GTSNPN and CDR2 SVGIG (reference sequence). CDR3 sequence (DNA): TGTGCCTTCGCAGGGAGTACACCCCTCCACTTT. Translated: CAFAGSTPLHF.

The rearrangement joins TRBV30 to TRBJ1-1; the D gene is possibly TRBD1 (6 bases). Germline V gives CDR1 GTSNPN, CDR2 SVGIG (reference sequence). Trimming took off 4 bases at V and 3 bases at J, with 15 bases between the two ends. CDR3 length: 14 residues. In nucleotides, the CDR3 is TGTGCCTGGAACCCACAGGGAGACGACACTGAAGCTTTCTTT. Its translation is CAWNPQGDDTEAFF.

This clonotype was seen at least ten times. The rearrangement uses TRBV27 and TRBJ1-2, with TRBD1 matching over 8 bases. Per germline, CDR1 MNHEY and CDR2 SMNVEV (reference sequence). The ends lost 5 bases at V and 2 bases at J; junction bases unmatched: 10. The length of the CDR3 is 16 residues. CDR3 region: CASSTKSRGPNYGYTF. CDR3 in DNA: TGTGCCAGCAGTACGAAAAGCAGGGGGCCGAACTATGGCTACACCTTC.